The present entry profiles one TCR beta chain with its context. The antigen is not known. Sequenced by immunoSEQ multiplex PCR; TCRdb stores in-frame clones only, minus some. Found here are roughly 720,000 clones, about 92% of them singletons; the top ten hold about 33%. CDR3 length: 16 amino acids. J lost 4 bases, V lost 3 bases, and 5 bases had no gene match. Germline lookup yields CDR1 MNHEY and CDR2 SVGAGI. This record belongs to a study of shared clonotypes between healthy human individuals. The wider study: Plates per donor: three CD4 naive, three CD4 memory, two CD8 naive, one CD8 memory.

The study's findings and limits: Measured sharing among donors was expected to vary with sequencing depth. It was only blood that was sampled, and tissue repertoires likely differ. Generally, naive subsets came out with larger estimated richness than memory subsets.

The material sequenced was memory CD8+ T cells from PBMCs. The subset was: CD45RO+ cells pooled with CCR7-negative TemRA cells. The sequence came from a man between 18 and 29 years old in good health. Some clones in this sample may be carry-over from other donors' samples. The rearrangement links TRBV6-5 to TRBJ2-3; 12 bases align to TRBD2. CDR3 protein: CASSYLAGGPADTQYF. CDR3 in DNA: TGTGCCAGCAGTTATCTAGCGGGAGGGCCCGCAGATACGCAGTATTTT.